This T cell receptor (beta chain) was captured by sequencing in a study of blood T cell repertoires in COVID-19. Seattle-derived patients entered the study during active infection and were followed longitudinally. Clones were read by immunoSEQ multiplex PCR, and TCRdb kept only the in-frame ones, dropping some. The sample includes fewer than 250,000 clones, about 93% of them seen just once. Germline V gives CDR1 LGHNA, CDR2 YSLEER. Trimming took 4 bases from V and 8 from J; bases not matched to a gene: 6. CDR3 length: 13 residues. Sequenced: peripheral blood. V and J are TRBV4-3 and TRBJ1-2; TRBD1 matches at 8 bases. The clonotype was recovered from a man in his 60s with COVID-19, enrolled during active disease. The CDR3 DNA sequence: TGCGCCAGCAGCCTCCCGACAGGGGAAGGCTACACCTTC. This translates into CASSLPTGEGYTF.